The source of this TCR beta chain is a study of read filtering for tumor transcriptome and immune sequencing (dated by TCRdb to between 2020 and 2021). A note on the overall study: The cohort had some 16 male and roughly 14 female patients with a mean age of about 66 years, ranging from about 40 to 85. The study compared TCR repertoires from targeted immune repertoire sequencing and bulk whole-transcriptome sequencing run on the same bone marrow samples. By revised international staging, fewer than ten patients were R-ISS I, around 15 were R-ISS II and about seven were R-ISS III. Whole-transcriptome libraries were prepared with the TruSeq RNA Access Library Prep Kit after DNase treatment. A main aim was a read-filtering strategy for immune repertoire data, specifically whether clonotypes supported by a single read should be removed. TCR-region mapped reads per sample ranged from about 3.5 to 10.27 million with IR-seq versus only about 75 to 1273 with RNA-seq. The research as a whole found: Clonotypes were captured by IR-seq at much higher depth and more reliably than by RNA-seq, and smaller IR-seq throughput was sufficient for identification of most shared clonotypes. In IR-seq, single-read clonotypes were about 81.9% of clonotypes but approximately 3.5% of total reads; in RNA-seq they were over 65% of clonotypes and less than 45% of reads. The sorted CD138-negative fraction was a mixed bone marrow immune population, not purified T cells. When single-read clonotypes were removed, the proportions of shared clonotypes in IR-seq and RNA-seq correlated more strongly.

This clonotype was seen ten or more times. The clone's antigen remains unknown. The input lacks base qualities; no much larger clone sits a single base away. From the cysteine through the phenylalanine, the CDR3 covers 12 amino acids. Only the CDR3 part of the read is kept: 36 bases, read in frame from the first base. The germline V gene (reference sequence) sets CDR1 to SEHNR and CDR2 to FQNEAQ. The junction shows trimming of 8 bases on V and 2 bases on J, plus 10 bases between the germline ends. Starting from 350 to 450 ng RNA, TCR libraries were constructed with the Immunoverse kit using molecular barcoded adaptors that cover the alpha/delta and beta/gamma chains. TCR library preparation was performed with the same RNA that was used for transcriptome sequencing. Sequencing of the TCR libraries was done on an Illumina HiSeq 4000 with 2 x 150 cycles. As for how the authors treated the data: With MiXCR, TCR reads were aligned to human V, D, J and C references and assembled into CDR3 clonotypes, with quality filtering and error correction included. Clonotype counts and gene usage diversity were analyzed with the tcR package in R. For inspection of raw mapping reads, RNA-seq reads were mapped by STAR aligner version 2.5.3a onto GRCh37 of the human genome. To test how sequencing depth affected the clonotypes detected, IR-seq fastq files were randomly downsampled with Seqtk 1.3. Through fastp at Q25 and MiXCR, TCRdb rebuilt clones from the public reads, retaining in-frame beta chains. CDR3 protein sequences are deduplicated, and each keeps its most common genes and DNA. These V and J calls are TCRdb output, not the study's own analysis. The sample records 100,000 to 150,000 distinct CDR3 sequences, roughly 13% of which are singletons. The top ten clones comprise roughly 9.6% of the sample.

Bone marrow was sampled from every patient at the time of active disease. Isolation of bone marrow mononuclear cells was performed by Ficoll-Hypaque density gradient centrifugation. To remove myeloma plasma cells, the cells were labeled with CD138 magnetic microbeads on a MACS separator, and CD138-negative cells were then collected by negative selection. Flow cytometry with CD138 antibodies on an Attune NxT was used to check how pure the isolated cells were. Total RNA was extracted with TRIzol reagent and quantified with a NanoDrop spectrophotometer. For each patient, paired RNA-seq and IR-seq were run on the CD138-negative bone marrow sample from that patient.

The sequence was obtained from a donor at least 40 years old with multiple myeloma. The chain is made from TRBV7-9 and TRBJ2-7, with no reliable assignment of the D segment. Material for sequencing was a population of CD138-negative cells sorted from bone marrow. What this sample's cell subset or site label stands for: bone marrow mononuclear cells depleted of CD138+ plasma/myeloma cells by negative magnetic selection. The CDR3 reads as follows: CASSDLPYEQYF. The nucleotide sequence is TGTGCCAGCTCTGACCTTCCCTACGAGCAGTACTTC.